Listed below are T cell receptor beta chains from one sample, sequenced in a study of CD8 T cells in Susac syndrome. TCRdb reprocessed the immunoSEQ multiplex PCR reads via MiXCR and lists one record per CDR3 protein. Of about 170,000 distinct CDR3 sequences in the sample, about 96% are singletons; the top ten hold around 0.12%. Material: CD4+ T cells from PBMCs. Receptors originate from a human donor with Susac syndrome. CDR3s include the opening cysteine and the closing phenylalanine or tryptophan. The D gene is left open where the match is weak. Rows may omit the clone size; those that give it use once, few, many or a size class.

v_gene,j_gene,d_gene,abundance,CDR3nt,CDR3aa
TRBV4-3,TRBJ2-2,TRBD2,-,TGCGCCAGCAGCCAAAGACTAGCCGACACCGGGGAGCTGTTTTTT,CASSQRLADTGELFF
TRBV25-1,TRBJ1-2,-,-,TGTGCCAGCAATCGGGGGAGTTATGGCTACACCTTC,CASNRGSYGYTF
TRBV9,TRBJ1-2,-,once,TGTGCCAGCGCTGGGGCGGGCAGAACTAACTATGGCTACACCTTC,CASAGAGRTNYGYTF
TRBV7-9,TRBJ2-3,-,-,TGTGCCAGCAGCTTTCAAGGAGGGAGCACAGATACGCAGTATTTT,CASSFQGGSTDTQYF
TRBV3-1,TRBJ1-2,TRBD1,-,TGTGCCAGCAGCCCCGGGACAGGGAGAAGCGATGGCTACACCTTC,CASSPGTGRSDGYTF
TRBV29-1,TRBJ1-2,-,-,TGCAGCGTTGAACAGGGCTACACCTTC,CSVEQGYTF
TRBV11-2,TRBJ2-3,-,-,TGTGCCAGCAGCTTAGTAGTGGATACGCAGTATTTT,CASSLVVDTQYF
TRBV11-2,TRBJ2-7,-,-,TGTGCCAGCAGCTTAGGGGGCGGGCGGTACGAGCAGTACTTC,CASSLGGGRYEQYF
TRBV29-1,TRBJ2-1,TRBD2,-,TGCAGCGTTGAAAATAGGGGACTAGCGGGAGGGCATATGCAGTTCTTC,CSVENRGLAGGHMQFF
TRBV12-3/TRBV12-4,TRBJ2-3,-,-,TGTGCCAGCAGTTTAGCGGGTCTTGGAGGGGGGCCCCTCACAGATACGCAGTATTTT,CASSLAGLGGGPLTDTQYF
TRBV20-1,TRBJ1-5,TRBD1,-,TGCAGTGCTCAGACAGGGGGCGAACAGCCCCAGCATTTT,CSAQTGGEQPQHF
TRBV12-3/TRBV12-4,TRBJ2-4,-,-,TGTGCCAGCAGTTTAGCAATGTACGACGTTCAGTACTTC,CASSLAMYDVQYF
TRBV6-2/TRBV6-3,TRBJ2-5,-,once,TGTGCCAGCAGCCCCCTTGGCAGGGGAGGAGAGACCCAGTACTTC,CASSPLGRGGETQYF
TRBV5-1,TRBJ1-3,-,-,TGCGCCAGCAGCTTGGATGTCACGTATGGAAACACCATATATTTT,CASSLDVTYGNTIYF
TRBV12-3/TRBV12-4,TRBJ1-2,TRBD1,-,TGTGCCAGCAGTTTAGACGGACAGGGGAGGAACTATGGCTACACCTTC,CASSLDGQGRNYGYTF
TRBV7-9,TRBJ2-5,-,-,TGTGCCAGCAGCTTAGCCCCGGTAGCGGAGACCCAGTACTTC,CASSLAPVAETQYF
TRBV2,TRBJ2-5,TRBD2,once,TGTGCCAGCAAAAAGATAGCGGGAGTAGAAGAGACCCAGTACTTC,CASKKIAGVEETQYF
TRBV2,TRBJ2-6,-,-,TGTGCCAGCAGGGTAACAGGGCACCCCTCTGGGGCCAACGTCCTGACTTTC,CASRVTGHPSGANVLTF
TRBV5-6,TRBJ1-2,-,-,TGTGCCAGCAGCAATTCTGGACAAGGCTATGGCTACACCTTC,CASSNSGQGYGYTF
TRBV29-1,TRBJ2-3,TRBD2,-,TGCAGCGCGGTACCAGCGGGGGGGGCAGATACGCAGTATTTT,CSAVPAGGADTQYF
TRBV12-3/TRBV12-4,TRBJ2-5,TRBD2,-,TGTGCCAGCAACGCCGGGCCATCGGGGGGGGAGACCCAGTACTTC,CASNAGPSGGETQYF
TRBV18,TRBJ1-1,-,-,TGTGCCAGCTCACCCCGTAGGTGGAACACTGAAGCTTTCTTT,CASSPRRWNTEAFF
TRBV29-1,TRBJ2-7,TRBD1,few,TGCAGCGGGACAGGGGGGTCCGAGCAGTACTTC,CSGTGGSEQYF
TRBV4-3,TRBJ2-3,TRBD2,once,TGCGCCAGCAGCCAAGGGACTAGCAACACAGATACGCAGTATTTT,CASSQGTSNTDTQYF
TRBV7-6,TRBJ2-5,-,-,TGTGCCAGCAGCCCTCCTTATGAGACCCAGTACTTC,CASSPPYETQYF
TRBV14,TRBJ2-2,TRBD2,-,TGTGCCAGCAGCCGAGGGACTAGCGGGAGCAACGGGGAGCTGTTTTTT,CASSRGTSGSNGELFF
TRBV4-3,TRBJ2-2,-,-,TGCGCCAGCAGCCAAGATGCCCGACCGAACACCGGGGAGCTGTTTTTT,CASSQDARPNTGELFF
TRBV5-1,TRBJ2-2,-,-,TGCGCCAGCAGCTTGCTTAGTCCGGCTACTAACGCGAACACCGGGGAGCTGTTTTTT,CASSLLSPATNANTGELFF
TRBV7-3,TRBJ2-6,-,-,TGTGCCAGCAGCTACAAGACTGGGGCCAACGTCCTGACTTTC,CASSYKTGANVLTF